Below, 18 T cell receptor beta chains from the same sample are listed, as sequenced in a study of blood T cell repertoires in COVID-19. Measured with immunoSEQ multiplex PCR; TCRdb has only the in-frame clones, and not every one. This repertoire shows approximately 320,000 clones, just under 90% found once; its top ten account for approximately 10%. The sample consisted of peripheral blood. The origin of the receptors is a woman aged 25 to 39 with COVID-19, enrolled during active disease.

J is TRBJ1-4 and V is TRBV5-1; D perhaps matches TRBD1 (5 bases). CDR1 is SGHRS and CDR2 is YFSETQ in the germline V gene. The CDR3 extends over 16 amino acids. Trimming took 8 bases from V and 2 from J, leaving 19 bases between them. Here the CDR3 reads CASKSRGGATNEKLFF. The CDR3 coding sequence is TGCGCCAGTAAATCCCGGGGGGGAGCGACTAATGAAAAACTGTTTTTT.

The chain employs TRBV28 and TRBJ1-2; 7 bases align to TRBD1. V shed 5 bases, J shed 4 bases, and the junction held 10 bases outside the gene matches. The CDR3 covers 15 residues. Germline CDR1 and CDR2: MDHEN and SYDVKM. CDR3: CASSAWGQGGYGYTF. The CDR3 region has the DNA TGTGCCAGCAGTGCCTGGGGCCAGGGGGGCTATGGCTACACCTTC.

CDR3 DNA: TGTGCCAGCTTCCGGGACAGGGAGAACACTGAAGCTTTCTTT. Translated, it gives CASFRDRENTEAFF. This chain connects TRBV6-5 to TRBJ1-1; 9 positions match TRBD1. Germline V CDR1 and CDR2: MNHEY, SVGAGI. J lost 1 base, V lost 8 bases, and 5 bases had no gene match. This CDR3 has 14 residues.

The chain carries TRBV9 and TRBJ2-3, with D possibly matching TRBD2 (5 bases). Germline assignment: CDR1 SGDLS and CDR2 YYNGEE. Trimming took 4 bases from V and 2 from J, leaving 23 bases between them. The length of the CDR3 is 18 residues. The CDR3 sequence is CASSSPQSGADHTDTQYF. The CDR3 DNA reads TGTGCCAGCAGCTCTCCCCAGTCAGGAGCGGACCACACAGATACGCAGTATTTT.

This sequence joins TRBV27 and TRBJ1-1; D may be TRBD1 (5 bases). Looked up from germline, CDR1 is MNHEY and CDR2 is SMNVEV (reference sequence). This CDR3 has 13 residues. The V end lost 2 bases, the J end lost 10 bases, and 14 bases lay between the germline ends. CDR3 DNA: TGTGCCAGCAGTTTAGGGGCCTACACTCCAGCTTTCTTT. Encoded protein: CASSLGAYTPAFF.

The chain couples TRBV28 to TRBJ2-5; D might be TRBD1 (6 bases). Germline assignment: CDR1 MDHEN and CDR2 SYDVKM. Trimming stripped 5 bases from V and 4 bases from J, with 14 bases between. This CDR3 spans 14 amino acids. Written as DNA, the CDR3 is TGTGCCAGCAGTGATAGGGGGTTGGCAGAGACCCAGTACTTC. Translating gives CASSDRGLAETQYF.

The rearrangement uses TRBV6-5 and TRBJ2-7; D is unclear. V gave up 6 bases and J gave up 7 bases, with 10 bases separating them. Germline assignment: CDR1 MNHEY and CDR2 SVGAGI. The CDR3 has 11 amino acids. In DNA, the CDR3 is TGTGCCAGCAGCGATACATATGAGCAGTACTTC. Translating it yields CASSDTYEQYF.

Written as DNA, the CDR3 is TGTGCCAGCAGCGTAGAGGGAACCGGAGGGGTCATGAACACTGAAGCTTTCTTT. This sequence encodes CASSVEGTGGVMNTEAFF. The J gene is TRBJ1-1, the V gene TRBV9, with D perhaps TRBD1 (5 bases). This CDR3 comprises 18 residues. Germline loops: CDR1 SGDLS, CDR2 YYNGEE. V shed 0 bases and J shed 0 bases, with 18 bases lying between them.

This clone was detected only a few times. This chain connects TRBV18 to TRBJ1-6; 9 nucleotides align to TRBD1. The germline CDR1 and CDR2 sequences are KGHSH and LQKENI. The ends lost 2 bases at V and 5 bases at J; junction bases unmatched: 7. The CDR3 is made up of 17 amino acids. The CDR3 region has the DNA TGTGCCAGCTCACCAAACCCCACAGGGGGCGATAATTCACCCCTCCACTTT. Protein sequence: CASSPNPTGGDNSPLHF.

CDR3 residues: CASSLYSGTGARMGETQYF. CDR3 sequence (DNA): TGTGCCAGCAGCTTATACTCCGGGACAGGGGCGAGAATGGGGGAGACCCAGTACTTC. The chain is built from TRBV7-7 and TRBJ2-5, with 10 bases fitting TRBD1. CDR3 length: 19 residues. The junction had 17 bases not matched to a gene; V was cut back by 2 bases and J by 5 bases. Germline CDR1 reads SSHAT; CDR2 reads FNYEAQ (reference sequence).

The CDR3 DNA is TGTGCCAGCAGAACTACGGGGAACACTGAAGCTTTCTTT. Translated: CASRTTGNTEAFF. The chain links TRBV5-6 to TRBJ1-1; D is undetermined. Trimming cost V 5 bases and J 1 base, with 9 bases left between them. The germline gives CDR1 SGHDT, CDR2 YYEEEE. The CDR3 length is 13 residues.

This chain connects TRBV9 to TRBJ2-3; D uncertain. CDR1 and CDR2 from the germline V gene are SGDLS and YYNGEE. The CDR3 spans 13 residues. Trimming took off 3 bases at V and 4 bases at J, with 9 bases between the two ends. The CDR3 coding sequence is TGTGCCAGCAGCGCCCTAGGTCCAGATACGCAGTATTTT. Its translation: CASSALGPDTQYF.

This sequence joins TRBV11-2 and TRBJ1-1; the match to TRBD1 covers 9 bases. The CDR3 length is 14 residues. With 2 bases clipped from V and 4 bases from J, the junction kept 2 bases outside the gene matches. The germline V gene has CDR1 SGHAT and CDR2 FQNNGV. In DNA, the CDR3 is TGTGCCAGCAGCTTAAGACAGGGGGGCACTGAAGCTTTCTTT. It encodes CASSLRQGGTEAFF.

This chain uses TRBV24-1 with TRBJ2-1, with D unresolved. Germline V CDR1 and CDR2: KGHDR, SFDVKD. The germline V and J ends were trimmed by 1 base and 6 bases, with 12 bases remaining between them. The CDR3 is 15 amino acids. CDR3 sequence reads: CATSDLGMSGNEQFF. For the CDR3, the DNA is TGTGCCACCAGTGATTTAGGTATGTCGGGCAATGAGCAGTTCTTC.

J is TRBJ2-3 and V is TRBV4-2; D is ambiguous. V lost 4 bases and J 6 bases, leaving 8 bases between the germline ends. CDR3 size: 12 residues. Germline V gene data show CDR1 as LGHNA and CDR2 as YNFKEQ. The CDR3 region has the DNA TGTGCCAGCAGCCCTCCCGGGGATACGCAGTATTTT. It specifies CASSPPGDTQYF.

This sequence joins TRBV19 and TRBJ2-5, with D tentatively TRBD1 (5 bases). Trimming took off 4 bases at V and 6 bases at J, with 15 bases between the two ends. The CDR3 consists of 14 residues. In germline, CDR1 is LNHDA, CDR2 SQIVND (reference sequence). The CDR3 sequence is CASSTQGERKTQYF. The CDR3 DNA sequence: TGTGCCAGTAGTACCCAAGGGGAAAGGAAGACCCAGTACTTC.

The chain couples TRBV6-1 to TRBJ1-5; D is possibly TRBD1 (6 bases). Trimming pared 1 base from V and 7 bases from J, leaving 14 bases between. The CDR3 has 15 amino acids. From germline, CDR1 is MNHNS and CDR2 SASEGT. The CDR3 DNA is TGTGCCAGCAGTGAAGGGGCGGGGGCCTGGCAGCCCCAGCATTTT. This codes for CASSEGAGAWQPQHF.

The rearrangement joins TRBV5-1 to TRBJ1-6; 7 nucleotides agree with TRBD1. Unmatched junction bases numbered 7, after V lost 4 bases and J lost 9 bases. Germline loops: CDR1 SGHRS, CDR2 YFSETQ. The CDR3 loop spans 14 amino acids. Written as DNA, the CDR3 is TGCGCCAGCAGCCCCGGGACAGCGAGTTCACCCCTCCACTTT. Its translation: CASSPGTASSPLHF.